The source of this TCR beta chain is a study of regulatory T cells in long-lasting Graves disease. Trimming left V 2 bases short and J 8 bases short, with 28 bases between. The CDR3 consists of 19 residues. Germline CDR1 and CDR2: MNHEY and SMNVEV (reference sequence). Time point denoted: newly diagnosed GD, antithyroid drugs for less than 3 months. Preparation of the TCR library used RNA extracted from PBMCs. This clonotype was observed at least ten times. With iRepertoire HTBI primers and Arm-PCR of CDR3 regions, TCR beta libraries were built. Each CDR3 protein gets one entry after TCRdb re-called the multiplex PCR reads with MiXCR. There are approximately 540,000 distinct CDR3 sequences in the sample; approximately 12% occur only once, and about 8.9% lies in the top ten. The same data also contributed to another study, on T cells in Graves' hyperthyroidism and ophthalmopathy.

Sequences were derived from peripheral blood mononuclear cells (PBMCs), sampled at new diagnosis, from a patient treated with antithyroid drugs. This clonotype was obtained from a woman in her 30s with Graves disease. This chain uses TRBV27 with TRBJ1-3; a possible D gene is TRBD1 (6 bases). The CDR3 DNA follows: TGTGCCAGCAGTTTAACAGGGACTAGTCGTCCTTTCAGCAAAGACACCATATATTTT. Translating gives CASSLTGTSRPFSKDTIYF.